The source of this T cell receptor beta chain is a study of shared clonotypes between healthy human individuals (TCRdb year 2020). Background for the entire study: Three men and two women, aged 18 to 49 years, made up the cohort. For each donor, three plates each were used for CD4 naive and CD4 memory, two plates were used for CD8 naive, and one plate was used for CD8 memory. The study deeply sequenced blood TCR repertoires of five healthy adults to estimate repertoire size and the extent of clonotype sharing between individuals. Leukapheresis yielded between about 0.85 and 10 billion PBMCs per donor. To increase sequencing depth and limit assay-specific biases, TCR repertoire library preparation and sequencing were carried out by different laboratories using diverse techniques.

On this clone itself: Its antigen is unknown. Per-base quality was not reported, and no clone a single base away is much larger than it.

Using the deep immunoSEQ assay, TCR CDR3 regions were amplified from genomic DNA by multiplex PCR. Extracted genomic DNA from each cell subset was distributed evenly across all wells of several immunoSEQ 96-well plates, and each plate was treated as a replicate. Each replicate PCR for sorted subsets received around 0.2 ug genomic DNA, equal to about 30,000 T cell genomes. The purified libraries were quantified using a Qubit 3.0 fluorometer, sized with a Bioanalyzer 2100, and then quantified again using the KAPA Library Quantification kit. Every immunoSEQ 96-well plate was sequenced on a dedicated single-read 150-cycle Illumina NextSeq 550 flow cell. As for the authors' bioinformatics: Because the immunoSEQ output held only junctional sequences and lacked quality scores, the filtering could not match the filtering applied to full-length reads. Sequences were annotated with PyIR, a Python wrapper for IgBLAST v1.9, and V/J genes and CDR3 were assigned using IMGT germline references. Reads were removed for weak V/J assignments (E-value above 1e-6), missing CDR3, stop codons, out-of-frame junctions, or ambiguous translated residues. V3J clonotypes were defined as sequences sharing an identical inferred V gene, J gene, and CDR3 amino acid sequence. To compute the percentage overlap between repertoires, the number of shared unique clonotypes was divided by the size of the smaller repertoire. RTK rarefaction, the Chao1 estimator, and Recon v2.1 estimates of unobserved clonotypes were used to assess repertoire richness. Generation probabilities were computed with OLGA for all TCRbeta clonotypes obtained by the gDNA method from several donors. The immuneACCESS repertoire file appears here via TCRdb, limited to in-frame rearrangements. These files lack a portion of the clones; in checked studies, under half of the deficit traces to unresolved V genes, and the cause of the others is not known. That table is the source of V, J and clone size, and D and trimming were worked out from the DNA. This sample lists a few hundred thousand clones; 97% were detected once. The ten most abundant clones make up 0.057% of the sample.

The donors were healthy, HIV-negative adults with no recently reported acute infections or vaccinations. All donors were Caucasian adults living in Nashville, Tennessee, USA. CD4+ T cells were enriched through magnetic negative selection, after which naive cells were positively selected on CD45RA and the remaining negative fraction served as the memory subset. Blood was obtained by leukapheresis, after which PBMCs were separated by Ficoll-Histopaque density gradient centrifugation and cryopreserved in liquid nitrogen vapor phase. Analytical flow cytometry was used to check the purity and quantity of each magnetically sorted T cell population. Genomic DNA was isolated from every sorted fraction and measured by UV absorbance on a Nanodrop 2000c. The junction carries 11 bases between V and J, which are trimmed by 2 bases and 6 bases respectively. Taken from the germline V gene (reference sequence), the CDR1 and CDR2 loops are MNHNY and SVGAGI. There are 14 amino acids in the CDR3, from cysteine to phenylalanine inclusive. The only DNA kept is the CDR3, 42 bases in frame from the first base.

What the study reported, not specific to this receptor: The small number of donors limited the genetic and exposure-history diversity represented. Sampling was restricted to blood, and TCR repertoires in tissue are likely to differ from TCR repertoires in blood. Even with the large sequencing depth, rarefaction of the sorted-subset datasets indicated that sequencing was incomplete. Based on pairwise subsampling, the degree of clonotype sharing among donors was expected to be affected by sequencing depth. Across a few donors, roughly 5.1% of naive CD4, around 3.3% of naive CD8, under 2.5% of memory CD4, and about 0.4% of memory CD8 clonotypes were shared. Naive subsets generally had larger estimated clonotype richness than memory subsets did. Clonotypes shared by all four sorted-subset donors showed higher generation probabilities than non-shared clonotypes.

The source of this sequence is a woman aged 30 to 39 in good health. The rearranged chain carries TRBV6-6 and TRBJ2-4; a weak D assignment points to TRBD1 (5 bases agree). Sequencing was performed on naive CD4+ T cells sorted from blood. The intended sense of this specimen's cell subset or site label: CD45RA+ positively selected. The bases read TGTGCCAGCAGTTACAAGGGGCAGGGAAACATTCAGTACTTC. The resulting protein is CASSYKGQGNIQYF.